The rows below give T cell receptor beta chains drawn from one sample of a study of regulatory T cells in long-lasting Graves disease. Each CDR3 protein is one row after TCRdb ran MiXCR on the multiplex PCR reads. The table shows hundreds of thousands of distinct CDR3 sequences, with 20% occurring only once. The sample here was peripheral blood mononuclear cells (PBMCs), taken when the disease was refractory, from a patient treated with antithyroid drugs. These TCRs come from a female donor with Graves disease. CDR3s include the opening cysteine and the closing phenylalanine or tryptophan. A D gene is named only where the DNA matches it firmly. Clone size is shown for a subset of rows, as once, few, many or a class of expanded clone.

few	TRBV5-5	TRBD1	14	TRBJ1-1	TGTGCCAGCTTACAGGGGGCCACGAACACTGAAGCTTTCTTT	CASLQGATNTEAFF
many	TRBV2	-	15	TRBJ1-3	TGTGCCAGCAGGTTAACAGGCGTCTCTGGAAACACCATATATTTT	CASRLTGVSGNTIYF
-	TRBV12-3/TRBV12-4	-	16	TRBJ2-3	TGTGCCAGCAGGGCCGGGACCAGTACCTTCTCAGATACGCAGTATTTT	CASRAGTSTFSDTQYF
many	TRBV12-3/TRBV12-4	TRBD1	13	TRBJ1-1	TGTGCCAGCAGCGCGCAGGGGGGGACTGAAGCTTTCTTT	CASSAQGGTEAFF
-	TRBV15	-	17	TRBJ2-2	TGTGCCACCAGCACCTACGGAGGGGGCGCCGGGACCGGGGAGCTGTTTTTT	CATSTYGGGAGTGELFF
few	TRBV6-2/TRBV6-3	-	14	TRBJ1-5	TGTGCCAGCAGTTCGGACAGTACTTACCAGCCCCAGCATTTT	CASSSDSTYQPQHF
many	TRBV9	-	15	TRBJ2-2	TGTGCCAGCACCAAAGCACCGACGGAGACCGGGGAGCTGTTTTTT	CASTKAPTETGELFF
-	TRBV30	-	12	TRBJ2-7	TGTGCCTGGAGTGTTGGCGACTACGAGCAGTACTTC	CAWSVGDYEQYF
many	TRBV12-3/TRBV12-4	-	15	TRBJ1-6	TGTGCCAGCAGTTTACAGAGCTCCTATAATTCACCCCTCCACTTT	CASSLQSSYNSPLHF
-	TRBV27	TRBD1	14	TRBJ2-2	TGTGCCAGCAGTTACAGGGGGAGCACCGGGGAGCTGTTTTTT	CASSYRGSTGELFF
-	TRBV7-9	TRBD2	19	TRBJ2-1	TGTGCCAGCAGCTCACCCGGGACTAGCGGGATGAGCTCCTACAATGAGCAGTTCTTC	CASSSPGTSGMSSYNEQFF
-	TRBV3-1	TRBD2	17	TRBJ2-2	TGTGCCAGCAGCTCGCAGGAGGCGGGAGTTTCACCCGGGGAGCTGTTTTTT	CASSSQEAGVSPGELFF
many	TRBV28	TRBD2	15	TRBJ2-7	TGTGCCAGCAGTACCCCGGGACTAGGCTCCTACGAGCAGTACTTC	CASSTPGLGSYEQYF
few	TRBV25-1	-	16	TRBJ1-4	TGTGCCAGCAGTGAATATCTTCAGGGGTACTCTGAAAAACTGTTTTTT	CASSEYLQGYSEKLFF
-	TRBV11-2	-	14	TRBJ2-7	TGTGCCAGCAGCTCCCCTTTCGGGAGCTACGAGCAGTACTTC	CASSSPFGSYEQYF
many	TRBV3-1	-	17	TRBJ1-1	TGTGCCAGCAGCCAAGCATGGGACTTGGGGTCGCGCACTGAAGCTTTCTTT	CASSQAWDLGSRTEAFF
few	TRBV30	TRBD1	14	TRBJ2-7	TGTGCCTGGAGCTCCGGGACAGGGCTATACGAGCAGTACTTC	CAWSSGTGLYEQYF
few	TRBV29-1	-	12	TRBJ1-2	TGCAGCTCCGGCAGCCTGGGCTATGGCTACACCTTC	CSSGSLGYGYTF
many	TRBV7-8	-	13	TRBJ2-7	TGTGCCAGCAGCCCGTGGGGGGCGGACGAGCAGTACTTC	CASSPWGADEQYF
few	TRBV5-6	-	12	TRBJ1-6	TGTGCCAGCAGCTGGGGGACTACACCCCTCCACTTT	CASSWGTTPLHF
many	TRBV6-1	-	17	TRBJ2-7	TGTGCCAGCAGTAGGGGGGAGGGCCTCCCTGGACTTTACGAGCAGTACTTC	CASSRGEGLPGLYEQYF
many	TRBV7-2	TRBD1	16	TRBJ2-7	TGTGCCAGCAGCCCACGAGGGGGGACAGGGGAGGACGAGCAGTACTTC	CASSPRGGTGEDEQYF
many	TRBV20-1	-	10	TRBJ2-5	TGCAGTGCTAGACGGGAGACCCAGTACTTC	CSARRETQYF
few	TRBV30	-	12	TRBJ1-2	TGTGCCCGGAAGACATCTAACTATGGCTACACCTTC	CARKTSNYGYTF
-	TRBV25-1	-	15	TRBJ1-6	TGTGCCAGCAACCCGGCGGGGAGGTGGAATTCACCCCTCCACTTT	CASNPAGRWNSPLHF
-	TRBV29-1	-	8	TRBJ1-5	TGCAGCCAGGAGCCCCAGCATTTT	CSQEPQHF
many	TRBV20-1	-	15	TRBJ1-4	TGCAGTGCTAGAGATCCAGGCAGGGCTTATGAAAAACTGTTTTTT	CSARDPGRAYEKLFF
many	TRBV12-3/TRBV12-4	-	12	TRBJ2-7	TGTGCCAGCAGGTTGGCCAGTTACGAGCAGTACTTC	CASRLASYEQYF
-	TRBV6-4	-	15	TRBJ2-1	TGTGCCAGCAGTTACTCAGGCCGGTTTTTAAATGAGCAGTTCTTC	CASSYSGRFLNEQFF
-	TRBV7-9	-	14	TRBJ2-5	TGTGCCAGCAGCTTTATCTCATATCAAGAGACCCAGTACTTC	CASSFISYQETQYF
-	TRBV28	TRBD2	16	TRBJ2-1	TGTGCCAGCAGTTCCCTGACTAGCGTTAGCTACAATGAGCAGTTCTTC	CASSSLTSVSYNEQFF
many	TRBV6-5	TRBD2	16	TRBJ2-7	TGTGCCAGCAGTTTATCTTTAGCGGGAGCCCCGCCCGAGCAGTACTTC	CASSLSLAGAPPEQYF
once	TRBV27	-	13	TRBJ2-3	TGTGCCAGCAGTTGGAGGGTATTAGGTACGCAGTATTTT	CASSWRVLGTQYF
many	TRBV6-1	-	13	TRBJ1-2	TGTGCCAGCAGTCTACAGGGAGGCTATGGCTACACCTTC	CASSLQGGYGYTF
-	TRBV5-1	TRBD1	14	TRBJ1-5	TGCGCCAGCAGCCGGACAGGGGGTGAACAGCCCCAGCATTTT	CASSRTGGEQPQHF
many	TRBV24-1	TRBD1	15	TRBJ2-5	TGTGCCACCAGTGACCCGGACAGGGCTTTTGAGACCCAGTACTTC	CATSDPDRAFETQYF
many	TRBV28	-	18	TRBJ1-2	TGTGCCAGCAGTCCCTTGTTTTTATCCGGGGAGACTAACTATGGCTACACCTTC	CASSPLFLSGETNYGYTF
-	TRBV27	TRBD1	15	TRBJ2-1	TGTGCCAGCCTTCCGGGGACAGGGTATTACAGGGAGCAGTTCTTC	CASLPGTGYYREQFF
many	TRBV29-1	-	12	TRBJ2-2	TGCAGCGCCCTAGCAAGCACCGGGGAGCTGTTTTTT	CSALASTGELFF
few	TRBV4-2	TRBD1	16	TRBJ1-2	TGTGCCAGCAGCCAGACGGGACAGGGCACCTTCTATGGCTACACCTTC	CASSQTGQGTFYGYTF
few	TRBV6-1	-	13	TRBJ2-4	TGTGCCATCATGGGACAAGACAAAAACATTCAGTACTTC	CAIMGQDKNIQYF
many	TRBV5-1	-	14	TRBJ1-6	TGCGCCAGCAGCTTCGGACAGACCGCTTCACCCCTCCACTTT	CASSFGQTASPLHF
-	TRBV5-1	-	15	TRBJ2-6	TGCGCCAGCAGCTTCTCGAGCTCTGGGGCCAACGTCCTGACTTTC	CASSFSSSGANVLTF
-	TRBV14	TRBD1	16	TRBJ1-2	TGTGCCAGCAGCCAACCGGGACAGCTTTCCGACTATGGCTACACCTTC	CASSQPGQLSDYGYTF
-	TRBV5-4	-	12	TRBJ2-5	TGTGCCAGCAGCTGGATCGGGGAGACCCAGTACTTC	CASSWIGETQYF
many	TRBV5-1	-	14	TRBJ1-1	TGCGCCAGCAGCTTGGAGGGGTTACAGGGTGAAGCTTTCTTT	CASSLEGLQGEAFF
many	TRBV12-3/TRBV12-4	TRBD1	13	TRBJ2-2	TGTGCCAGCAGTGCAGGGGGACCCGGGGAGCTGTTTTTT	CASSAGGPGELFF
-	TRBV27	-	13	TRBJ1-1	TGTGCCAGCAGCGTGGGCGGGTTCACTGAAGCTTTCTTT	CASSVGGFTEAFF
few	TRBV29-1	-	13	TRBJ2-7	TGCAGCGTTGTGTCAGGGAACACCTACGAGCAGTACTTC	CSVVSGNTYEQYF
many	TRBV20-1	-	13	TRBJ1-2	TGCAGTGCTAGAGATCACAGCAACTATGGCTACACCTTC	CSARDHSNYGYTF